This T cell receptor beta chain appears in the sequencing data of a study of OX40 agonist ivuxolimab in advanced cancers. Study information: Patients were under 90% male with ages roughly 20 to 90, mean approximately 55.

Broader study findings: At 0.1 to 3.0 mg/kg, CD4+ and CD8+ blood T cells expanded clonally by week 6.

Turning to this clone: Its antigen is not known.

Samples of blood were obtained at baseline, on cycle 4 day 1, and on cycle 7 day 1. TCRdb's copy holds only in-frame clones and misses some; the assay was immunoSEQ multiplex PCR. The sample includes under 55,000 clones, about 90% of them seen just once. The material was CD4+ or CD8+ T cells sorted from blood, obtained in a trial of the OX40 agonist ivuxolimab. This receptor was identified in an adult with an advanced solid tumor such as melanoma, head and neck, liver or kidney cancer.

CDR3 DNA: TGTGCCAGCAGCCAGGCGGGGGGCGGCTACGAGCAGTACTTC. Amino acids: CASSQAGGGYEQYF. This chain links TRBV7-3 with TRBJ2-7; TRBD2 aligns across 8 bases. The V gene end was trimmed by 5 bases and the J gene end by 3 bases; junction bases not matched to a gene: 6. Germline V lookup: CDR1 SGHTA, CDR2 FQGTGA. The CDR3 loop spans 14 amino acids.